These 8 T cell receptor beta chains came from one sample sequenced in a study of T cell changes during pregnancy in multiple sclerosis. Using immunoSEQ multiplex PCR, the repertoire was profiled, and TCRdb retains in-frame clones only, with some absent. The data contain roughly 29,000 clones, around 89% of them singletons. This specimen was CD4+ T cells from peripheral blood mononuclear cells, taken in the first trimester of pregnancy. Receptors were obtained from a female donor in good health, enrolled as a control in a pregnancy study.

This clone has a single count. V gene TRBV5-8 combines with J gene TRBJ1-6; the D gene is possibly TRBD1 (6 bases). This CDR3 is built from 15 residues. Germline CDR1 is SGHTS and CDR2 is YDEGEE. V was pared by 3 bases and J by 6 bases, with 13 bases between. The CDR3, as DNA: TGTGCCAGCAGCTCCGGGACAACTTTTAATTCACCCCTCCACTTT. Its protein product is CASSSGTTFNSPLHF.

Judged by abundance, this clone is medium-sized (0.01 to 0.1%). V gene TRBV6-5 combines with J gene TRBJ1-5; no clear D. V shed 5 bases and J shed 4 bases, with 9 bases lying between them. Germline loops: CDR1 MNHEY, CDR2 SVGAGI. This CDR3 is built from 13 residues. CDR3 loop: CASSAQQNQPQHF. For the CDR3, the DNA is TGTGCCAGCAGTGCCCAACAGAATCAGCCCCAGCATTTT.

The chain couples TRBV11-2 to TRBJ1-1, with 9 bases identical to TRBD1. In germline, CDR1 is SGHAT, CDR2 FQNNGV. The CDR3 sequence is 15 residues long. The junction had 4 bases not matched to a gene; V was cut back by 1 base and J by 4 bases. The CDR3 loop is CASSLGDREATEAFF. The DNA of the CDR3 is TGTGCCAGCAGCTTAGGGGACAGGGAAGCCACTGAAGCTTTCTTT.

CDR3 in DNA: TGTGCCAGCACCCGATCCGCGGGTCGGGGGCAGCCCCAGCATTTT. The encoded protein is CASTRSAGRGQPQHF. This rearrangement joins TRBV2 to TRBJ1-5, with D possibly TRBD1 on 5 matching bases. The CDR3 is made up of 15 amino acids. The ends were cut back, 7 bases at V and 7 bases at J, with 20 bases in the middle. CDR1 and CDR2 (germline): SNHLY, FYNNEI.

The chain uses TRBV2 and TRBJ1-3, with D tentatively TRBD1 (5 bases). This CDR3 is built from 16 residues. Trimming cost V 4 bases and J 4 bases, with 17 bases left between them. CDR1 and CDR2 from the germline V gene are SNHLY and FYNNEI. DNA of the CDR3: TGTGCCAGCAGTGGGGGCACCGGGAGGCCCGGAAACACCATATATTTT. It encodes CASSGGTGRPGNTIYF.

The J gene is TRBJ2-1, the V gene TRBV19, with TRBD1 matching 9 bases. J lost 5 bases, V lost 5 bases, and 7 bases had no gene match. Germline V gives CDR1 LNHDA, CDR2 SQIVND (reference sequence). The CDR3 is made up of 15 amino acids. The CDR3 DNA sequence: TGTGCCAGTAGTGCCGGGACAGGGCCAAACAATGAGCAGTTCTTC. It is translated as CASSAGTGPNNEQFF. The whole variable domain, filled in from reference TRBV19 and TRBJ2-1, reads DGGITQSPKYLFRKEGQNVTLSCEQNLNHDAMYWYRQDPGQGLRLIYYSQIVNDFQKGDIAEGYSVSREKKESFPLTVTSAQKNPTAFYLCASSAGTGPNNEQFFGPGTRLTVL.

The chain recombines TRBV7-9 with TRBJ1-2; 8 nucleotides match TRBD1. This CDR3 has 15 amino acids. J gave up 8 bases and V 1 base, and 9 bases lay outside the gene matches. From germline, CDR1 is SEHNR and CDR2 FQNEAQ (reference sequence). In DNA, the CDR3 is TGTGCCAGCAGCTTAGGTGAAGGCAGGGGGCACGGCTACACCTTC. This gives the protein CASSLGEGRGHGYTF.

The rearrangement joins TRBV18 to TRBJ1-2; 8 nucleotides agree with TRBD1. The CDR3 has 15 residues. V lost 2 bases and J lost 5; bases outside the gene matches: 7. The V gene's germline CDR1 is KGHSH and CDR2 LQKENI. The CDR3 region is CASSPARQGYYGYTF. The CDR3 DNA follows: TGTGCCAGCTCACCAGCGAGACAGGGGTATTATGGCTACACCTTC.